Listed below are T cell receptor beta chains from one sample, sequenced in a study of T cell responses to AZD1222 COVID-19 vaccine. Libraries were prepared by immunoSEQ multiplex PCR; TCRdb keeps only in-frame clonotypes and omits some of them. This sample carries 90,000 to 150,000 clones, 88% of them seen once, and the ten largest clones take roughly 3.8%. The sequences come from peripheral blood, collected 28 days after the second AZD1222 dose. Receptor source: an adult who received the AZD1222 COVID-19 vaccine. Both conserved end residues are part of each CDR3. The order of the fields is clone size, J gene, D gene, V gene, CDR3 protein, CDR3 DNA. A D gene is named only where the DNA matches it firmly. Part of the rows lack a size; the others show once, few, many or a class for expanded clones.

once,TRBJ1-2,NA,TRBV5-4,CASSLSGTGYGYTF,TGTGCCAGCAGCTTATCCGGGACGGGCTATGGCTACACCTTC
few,TRBJ1-6,TRBD1,TRBV11-1,CASSIQGAPNSPLHF,TGTGCCAGCAGCATACAGGGGGCTCCTAATTCACCCCTCCACTTT
NA,TRBJ1-1,NA,TRBV7-9,CASSYGQHEAFF,TGTGCCAGCAGTTATGGACAGCATGAAGCTTTCTTT
NA,TRBJ1-2,TRBD1,TRBV2,CASSRTDRTIYGYTF,TGTGCCAGCAGTCGGACGGACAGGACGATCTATGGCTACACCTTC
NA,TRBJ2-7,NA,TRBV21-1,CASSRNRSYEQYF,TGTGCCAGCAGCAGAAATCGGAGCTACGAGCAGTACTTC
NA,TRBJ1-6,NA,TRBV7-9,CASSRGQNNSPLHF,TGTGCCAGCAGCCGTGGGCAGAATAATTCACCCCTCCACTTT
NA,TRBJ1-1,TRBD1,TRBV14,CASSVRGTGGANTEAFF,TGTGCCAGCAGCGTGCGCGGGACAGGCGGGGCGAACACTGAAGCTTTCTTT
NA,TRBJ1-1,NA,TRBV9,CASSVTKEDTEAFF,TGTGCCAGCAGCGTAACCAAAGAGGACACTGAAGCTTTCTTT
NA,TRBJ1-6,NA,TRBV2,CASSVTVGRGSPLHF,TGTGCCAGCAGTGTAACGGTGGGGCGCGGATCACCCCTCCACTTT
NA,TRBJ2-1,TRBD1,TRBV11-3,CASSLNRGPLLAVIDNEQFF,TGTGCCAGCAGCCTGAACAGGGGGCCCCTACTAGCAGTGATCGACAATGAGCAGTTCTTC
NA,TRBJ1-2,NA,TRBV24-1,CATRDGGANYGYTF,TGTGCCACCAGGGACGGGGGCGCTAACTATGGCTACACCTTC
few,TRBJ1-2,NA,TRBV7-9,CASSPLESYGYTF,TGTGCCAGCAGCCCTTTGGAGTCATATGGCTACACCTTC
NA,TRBJ1-1,TRBD1,TRBV7-3,CASSSPGGQVNTEAFF,TGTGCCAGCAGCTCCCCAGGGGGGCAGGTGAACACTGAAGCTTTCTTT
few,TRBJ1-5,NA,TRBV7-9,CASSSERTENQPQHF,TGTGCCAGCAGCTCGGAAAGAACTGAGAATCAGCCCCAGCATTTT
once,TRBJ2-1,NA,TRBV19,CASNSGRSGEQFF,TGTGCCAGTAACTCGGGCCGGTCAGGTGAGCAGTTCTTC
NA,TRBJ1-1,TRBD1,TRBV7-3,CASGPGTGRTEAFF,TGTGCCAGCGGACCCGGGACAGGGAGAACTGAAGCTTTCTTT
NA,TRBJ2-2,NA,TRBV18,CASSPLAAANTGELFF,TGTGCCAGCTCACCACTGGCTGCTGCGAACACCGGGGAGCTGTTTTTT
NA,TRBJ1-2,NA,TRBV7-2,CASSLVSGGHGYTF,TGTGCCAGCAGCTTAGTCTCCGGGGGCCATGGCTACACCTTC
few,TRBJ1-6,TRBD1,TRBV15,CATSPGQGDSPLHF,TGTGCCACCAGCCCCGGACAGGGGGATTCACCCCTCCACTTT
few,TRBJ2-7,TRBD2,TRBV7-3,CASSLAGGLDEQYF,TGTGCCAGCAGCTTAGCGGGAGGTCTCGACGAGCAGTACTTC
NA,TRBJ2-5,NA,TRBV25-1,CASFGAGKAPTETQYF,TGTGCCAGCTTTGGGGCAGGTAAAGCCCCCACGGAGACCCAGTACTTC
NA,TRBJ1-5,NA,TRBV4-1,CASSQGGLSNQPQHF,TGCGCCAGCAGCCAAGGTGGGTTGAGCAATCAGCCCCAGCATTTT
NA,TRBJ2-1,NA,TRBV6-4,CASSAAGGHTNEQFF,TGTGCCAGCAGTGCGGCTGGAGGGCACACCAATGAGCAGTTCTTC
NA,TRBJ2-7,TRBD1,TRBV5-6,CASSSGQGAYEQYF,TGTGCCAGCAGCTCGGGACAGGGAGCCTACGAGCAGTACTTC
NA,TRBJ2-7,TRBD1,TRBV5-1,CASSLTTGGGEQYF,TGCGCCAGCAGCTTGACAACAGGGGGAGGAGAGCAGTACTTC